Following are 21 T cell receptor beta chains from one sample sequenced in a study of T-cell reconstitution after alpha-beta-depleted transplantation in children. The TCRbeta library incorporated unique molecular identifiers. TCRdb reanalysed the PCR reads using MiXCR and keeps one entry per CDR3 protein. The sample carries almost 500,000 distinct CDR3 sequences, about 11% recorded once. The source material was PBMCs, sampled before TCRalphabeta/CD19-depleted stem cell transplant. Every receptor here comes from a child under 10 years old with inherited bone marrow failure, due to receive a stem cell transplant.

Turning to this clonotype: At one end, the junction sequence differs from germline, possibly due to a read error. The chain recombines TRBV4-2 with TRBJ2-7; TRBD1 might be the D (6 bases). The germline V gene encodes CDR1 LGHNA and CDR2 YNFKEQ. The CDR3 loop spans 16 amino acids. The CDR3 loop reads CACSHPLRGSTYEQYF. In nucleotides, the CDR3 is TGTGCCTGCAGCCACCCCCTCAGGGGCAGTACCTACGAGCAGTACTTC.

This clonotype was recorded many times. This sequence joins TRBV24-1 and TRBJ2-1; TRBD1 agrees at 10 bases. Per the germline V gene, CDR1 is KGHDR and CDR2 is SFDVKD. After removal of 2 bases from V and 4 bases from J, the junction contained 4 bases not matched to a gene. The CDR3 covers 16 residues. The CDR3 region has the DNA TGTGCCACCAGTGATTGGGGACAGGGGAGTTACAATGAGCAGTTCTTC. Amino acids: CATSDWGQGSYNEQFF.

This clonotype showed up just a few times. The DNA for the CDR3 is TGTGCCAGCAGTCTACGGGGCAGGCTAGCGGGAAACAATGAGCAGTTCTTC. It translates to CASSLRGRLAGNNEQFF. The genes are TRBV27 and TRBJ2-1; the match to TRBD2 covers 9 bases. With 5 bases clipped from V and 5 bases from J, the junction kept 13 bases outside the gene matches. In germline, CDR1 is MNHEY, CDR2 SMNVEV (reference sequence). This CDR3 contains 17 residues.

At least ten counts were recorded for this clonotype. The CDR3 nucleotides read TGCGCCAGCAGCCAACTAAGGCAATCCGGGGAGCTGTTTTTT. It codes for CASSQLRQSGELFF. This chain uses TRBV4-1 with TRBJ2-2, with D uncertain. The germline V gene encodes CDR1 MGHRA and CDR2 YSYEKL. The CDR3 loop spans 14 amino acids. V was shortened by 2 bases and J by 6 bases, with 10 bases between the two germline ends.

This clonotype has at least ten counts. The CDR3 region is CSAREPTQASYNEQFF. The CDR3 nucleotides read TGCAGTGCTAGAGAACCAACCCAGGCCTCATACAATGAGCAGTTCTTC. V and J are TRBV20-1 and TRBJ2-1; D gene unclear. V lost 0 bases and J lost 4, with 16 bases in between. The CDR3 spans 16 residues. The V gene's germline CDR1 is DFQATT and CDR2 SNEGSKA (reference sequence).

There are many counts of this clonotype. This rearrangement joins TRBV12-3 or TRBV12-4 to TRBJ2-2, with D possibly TRBD1 on 5 matching bases. The V end lost 11 bases, the J end lost 5 bases, and 21 bases lay between the germline ends. CDR3 length: 15 residues. The CDR3 nucleotides read TGTGCCGGATCGAGCAACCTTGGACATACCGGGGAGCTGTTTTTT. It translates to CAGSSNLGHTGELFF.

This clonotype was detected ten times or more. The chain is built from TRBV28 and TRBJ2-5, with 7 nucleotides matching TRBD2. The germline CDR1 and CDR2 sequences are MDHEN and SYDVKM. With V trimmed by 5 bases and J by 3 bases, 6 bases remained unmatched. This CDR3 region has 14 residues. This CDR3 reads CASSPAGAEETQYF. The CDR3 DNA follows: TGTGCCAGCAGTCCGGCGGGAGCGGAAGAGACCCAGTACTTC.

The chain uses TRBV7-3 and TRBJ2-2; 10 nucleotides line up with TRBD2. Germline loops: CDR1 SGHTA, CDR2 FQGTGA. The CDR3 is made up of 18 amino acids. Trimming cost V 5 bases and J 2 bases; bases outside gene matches: 11. The CDR3 bases are TGTGCCAGCAGCCACTATCCGACTAGCGGGTCTAACACCGGGGAGCTGTTTTTT. Translating it yields CASSHYPTSGSNTGELFF.

This clonotype was seen many times. The chain couples TRBV15 to TRBJ1-1; D is uncertain. V was pared by 0 bases and J by 4 bases, with 12 bases between. This CDR3 has 15 amino acids. The germline V gene has CDR1 LNHNV and CDR2 YYDKDF (reference sequence). The DNA for the CDR3 is TGTGCCACCAGCAGAGAAAGGGCGGCGAGCACTGAAGCTTTCTTT. Translated, it gives CATSRERAASTEAFF.

This clonotype was picked up many times. The V and J genes are TRBV28 and TRBJ1-1; TRBD1 might be the D (6 bases). Trimming removed 6 bases at V and 1 base at J, with 9 bases between. CDR1 MDHEN and CDR2 SYDVKM come from the germline V gene. This CDR3 is built from 13 residues. This chain's CDR3 is CASRRQENTEAFF. CDR3 bases: TGTGCCAGCAGACGACAGGAGAACACTGAAGCTTTCTTT.

This clonotype was recorded many times. The chain recombines TRBV12-3 or TRBV12-4 with TRBJ2-2; TRBD1 matches 7 bases. The trim removed 4 bases at V and 3 bases at J, leaving 8 bases unmatched. The CDR3 contains 16 residues. CDR3 coding DNA: TGTGCCAGCAGTTACCGGACAGGCGCTCACACCGGGGAGCTGTTTTTT. Translated, it gives CASSYRTGAHTGELFF.

In regard to this clonotype: Since a much larger clone is just one base distant, this may be a read error. This chain connects TRBV6-5 to TRBJ2-7; 7 bases fit TRBD1. The length of the CDR3 is 15 residues. CDR1 is MNHEY and CDR2 is SVGAGI in the germline V gene. Here the CDR3 reads CSSSYSVRGTSEQYF. In DNA, the CDR3 is TGTTCCAGCAGTTACTCGGTCAGGGGGACCAGCGAGCAGTACTTC.

This clonotype was seen at least ten times. The chain combines TRBV5-1 with TRBJ1-2; D unresolved. The ends were cut back, 5 bases at V and 2 bases at J, with 16 bases in the middle. This CDR3 has 15 amino acids. Germline CDR1 reads SGHRS; CDR2 reads YFSETQ. CDR3 bases: TGCGCCAGCAGTAAAGCACCCGGCGAAAACTATGGCTACACCTTC. The encoded protein is CASSKAPGENYGYTF.

In its sample, this clonotype was seen many times. This chain connects TRBV10-1 to TRBJ2-1, with TRBD2 identical over 10 bases. CDR1 is WNHNN and CDR2 is SYGVQD in the germline V gene (reference sequence). The CDR3 length is 16 residues. The trim removed 4 bases at V and 5 bases at J, leaving 8 bases unmatched. The CDR3 is CASSVSGTSDHNEQFF. CDR3 bases: TGCGCCAGCAGTGTGTCCGGGACTAGCGATCACAATGAGCAGTTCTTC.

Ten or more counts support this clonotype. The CDR3 DNA sequence: TGTGCCAGCAGTGAGACCCCGCGGGGGCGAGAGACCCAGTACTTC. It encodes CASSETPRGRETQYF. The V and J genes are TRBV2 and TRBJ2-5; perhaps TRBD2 as D (7 bases). Germline lookup yields CDR1 SNHLY and CDR2 FYNNEI. V lost 3 bases, J lost 4 bases, and 15 bases lay in between. CDR3 length: 15 residues.

This clonotype was seen a handful of times. The CDR3 sequence is CASSLSQGEETYEQYF. The CDR3, as DNA: TGTGCCAGCAGTTTATCGCAGGGGGAGGAGACCTACGAGCAGTACTTC. The rearrangement uses TRBV27 and TRBJ2-7; D might be TRBD1 (7 bases). The CDR3 sequence is 16 residues long. With 0 bases removed from V and 2 bases from J, the gap between germline ends came to 14 bases. The germline V gene has CDR1 MNHEY and CDR2 SMNVEV (reference sequence).

This chain connects TRBV27 to TRBJ2-1, with 9 bases lining up with TRBD1. This CDR3 has 16 residues. V was pared by 0 bases and J by 2 bases, with 2 bases of the junction left unmatched. In germline, CDR1 is MNHEY, CDR2 SMNVEV (reference sequence). The CDR3 DNA reads as TGTGCCAGCAGTTTATCAAGGACAGGGGCCTACAATGAGCAGTTCTTC. Encoded protein: CASSLSRTGAYNEQFF.

This clonotype was seen many times. The V gene is TRBV12-3 or TRBV12-4, the J gene TRBJ1-4; TRBD1 might be the D (6 bases). The CDR3 is 18 amino acids. Trimming removed 5 bases from V and 4 bases from J, with 23 bases in between. The CDR3 sequence is CASSKFPGQTSYNEKLFF. CDR3 coding DNA: TGTGCCAGCAGTAAATTTCCGGGACAAACATCTTATAATGAAAAACTGTTTTTT.

Many counts were recorded for this clonotype. The chain uses TRBV12-3 or TRBV12-4 and TRBJ2-1; TRBD2 aligns across 9 bases. J was trimmed by 9 bases and V by 6 bases; bases with no gene match: 9. The CDR3 contains 14 residues. The CDR3 protein is CASRKSGRLGEQFF. CDR3 coding DNA: TGTGCCAGCAGGAAAAGCGGGAGGTTGGGTGAGCAGTTCTTC.

This clonotype has ten or more counts. This CDR3 is CASSQVWYSGRSEQFF. As DNA, the CDR3 is TGTGCCAGCAGCCAAGTATGGTATAGCGGGAGATCTGAGCAGTTCTTC. The chain has TRBV14 and TRBJ2-1, with TRBD2 matching 9 bases. CDR1 is SGHDN, CDR2 FVKESK, per germline. V dropped 1 base and J dropped 9; count of bases not matched to a gene: 10. The CDR3 is 16 amino acids. The full variable domain, its missing parts supplied by reference TRBV14 and TRBJ2-1, is EAGVTQFPSHSVIEKGQTVTLRCDPISGHDNLYWYRRVMGKEIKFLLHFVKESKQDESGMPNNRFLAERTGGTYSTLKVQPAELEDSGVYFCASSQVWYSGRSEQFFGPGTRLTVL.

There are many counts of this clonotype. The genes are TRBV4-1 and TRBJ2-7; the match to TRBD2 covers 12 bases. In germline, CDR1 is MGHRA, CDR2 YSYEKL. The CDR3 has 15 amino acids. J gave up 4 bases and V 3 bases, and 4 bases lay outside the gene matches. CDR3 bases: TGCGCCAGCAGCCACCGACTAGCGGGAGAGTACGAGCAGTACTTC. Protein sequence: CASSHRLAGEYEQYF.